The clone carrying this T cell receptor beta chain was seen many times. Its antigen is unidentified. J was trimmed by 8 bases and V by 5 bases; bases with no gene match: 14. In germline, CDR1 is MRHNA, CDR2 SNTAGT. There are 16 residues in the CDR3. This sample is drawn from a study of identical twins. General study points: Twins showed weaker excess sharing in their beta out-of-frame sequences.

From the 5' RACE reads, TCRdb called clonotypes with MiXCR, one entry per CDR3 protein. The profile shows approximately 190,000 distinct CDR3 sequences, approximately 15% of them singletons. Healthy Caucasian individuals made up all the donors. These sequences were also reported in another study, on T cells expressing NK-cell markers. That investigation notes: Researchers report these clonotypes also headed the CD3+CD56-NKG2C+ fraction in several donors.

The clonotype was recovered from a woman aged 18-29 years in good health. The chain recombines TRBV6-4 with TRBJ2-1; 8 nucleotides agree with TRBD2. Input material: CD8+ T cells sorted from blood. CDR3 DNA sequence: TGTGCCAGCAGTCCTTTCCTCGCCGGGGGGGCTGATGAGCAGTTCTTC. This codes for CASSPFLAGGADEQFF.